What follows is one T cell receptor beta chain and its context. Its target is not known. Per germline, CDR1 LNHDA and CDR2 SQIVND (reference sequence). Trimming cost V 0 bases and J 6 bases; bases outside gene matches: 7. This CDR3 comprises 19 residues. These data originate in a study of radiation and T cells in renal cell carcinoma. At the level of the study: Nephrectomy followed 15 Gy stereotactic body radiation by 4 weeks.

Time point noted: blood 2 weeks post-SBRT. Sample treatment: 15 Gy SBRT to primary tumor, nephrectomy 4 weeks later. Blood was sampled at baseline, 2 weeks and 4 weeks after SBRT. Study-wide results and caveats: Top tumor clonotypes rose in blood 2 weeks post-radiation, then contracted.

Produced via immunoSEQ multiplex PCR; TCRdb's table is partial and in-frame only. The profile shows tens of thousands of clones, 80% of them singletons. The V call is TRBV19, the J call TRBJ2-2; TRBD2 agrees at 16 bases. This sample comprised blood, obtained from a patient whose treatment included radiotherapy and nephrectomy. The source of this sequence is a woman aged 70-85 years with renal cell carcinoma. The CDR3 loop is CASSIDGTSGRVVAGELFF. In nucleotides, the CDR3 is TGTGCCAGTAGTATAGACGGGACTAGCGGGAGGGTAGTTGCCGGGGAGCTGTTTTTT.